The 23 T cell receptor beta chains listed next were all sequenced from one sample in a study of cytomegalovirus exposure and HLA in healthy donors (dated by TCRdb to 2016 to 2017). Library preparation used the immunoSEQ multiplex PCR assay. For the multiplex PCR, a mixture combining 60 forward primers for TCR Vbeta segments and 13 reverse primers for TCR Jbeta segments was used. TCRdb's version of the immuneACCESS table is confined to in-frame rearrangements and falls short of the full clone set. An unresolved V gene accounts for under half of the shortfall where checked; the remainder is of unknown origin. The sample table lists approximately 170,000 clones, roughly 79% of them with a count of one. Of the sample, around 7% is held by the ten largest clones. Sequenced: PBMCs. Receptors were obtained from a woman aged 40-49 years in good health and CMV-seropositive.

Comments on this clone: The junction differs from germline at one of its ends, possibly a read error. CDR3 in amino acids: CASSLYGDEGRLF. In DNA form, the CDR3 reads TGTGCCAGCAGTTTATATGGAGACGAGGGTAGACTCTTC. V and J are TRBV28 and TRBJ2-1; a weak D match, TRBD2 (5 bases). The CDR3 has 13 amino acids. The germline V gene encodes CDR1 MDHEN and CDR2 SYDVKM.

The V call is TRBV7-5, the J call TRBJ1-5; the DNA was not compared with TRBD1, the D call given in the table. TRBV7-5 is designated a pseudogene. This CDR3 is built from 14 residues. CDR3 region: CARSPGQVYQPQHF. The DNA for the CDR3 is TGTGCCAGAAGCCCCGGACAGGTTTACCAGCCCCAGCATTTT.

The sample holds a few counts of this clone. The chain employs TRBV30 and TRBJ2-7; D might be TRBD1 (6 bases). V gave up 0 bases and J gave up 3 bases, with 6 bases separating them. This CDR3 spans 12 amino acids. Germline CDR1 is GTSNPN and CDR2 is SVGIG (reference sequence). Here the CDR3 DNA reads TGTGCCTGGAGTGTACAGGGCTACGAGCAGTACTTC. Residues: CAWSVQGYEQYF.

The rearrangement joins TRBV19 to TRBJ1-2; D is unresolved. V was cut by 0 bases and J by 5 bases, with 13 bases left in between. This CDR3 comprises 15 residues. Germline CDR1 and CDR2: LNHDA and SQIVND (reference sequence). This chain's CDR3 is CASSIDPRTPYGYTF. CDR3 DNA sequence: TGTGCCAGTAGTATAGATCCCAGAACCCCATATGGCTACACCTTC.

The V and J genes are TRBV7-9 and TRBJ2-1; perhaps TRBD2 as D (5 bases). The CDR3 contains 15 residues. Germline V gene sequence: CDR1 SEHNR, CDR2 FQNEAQ (reference sequence). The V end was cut by 1 base, the J end by 2 bases, with 9 bases between. This CDR3 is CASSLGTGTYNEQFF. CDR3 sequence (DNA): TGTGCCAGCAGCTTAGGGACTGGGACCTACAATGAGCAGTTCTTC.

The chain recombines TRBV30 with TRBJ1-2; D is undetermined. The V gene lost 4 bases and the J gene lost 3 bases, with 9 bases spanning the gap. CDR1 and CDR2 from the germline V gene are GTSNPN and SVGIG (reference sequence). CDR3 length: 12 amino acids. This CDR3 reads CAWTWGDYGYTF. CDR3 DNA sequence: TGTGCCTGGACCTGGGGAGACTATGGCTACACCTTC.

This chain's CDR3 is CASSLTSGSNTGELFF. CDR3 nucleotides: TGTGCCAGCAGCTTAACTAGCGGGAGCAACACCGGGGAGCTGTTTTTT. The chain couples TRBV7-9 to TRBJ2-2, with 11 positions matching TRBD2. CDR1 is SEHNR, CDR2 FQNEAQ, per germline (reference sequence). The CDR3 is 16 amino acids. V shed 2 bases, J shed 2 bases, and the junction held 1 base outside the gene matches.

The gene calls are TRBV5-3 and TRBJ1-5, with 9 bases aligning to TRBD1. TRBV5-3 is flagged as an ORF with uncertain function. Trimming cost V 4 bases and J 3 bases; bases outside gene matches: 5. The length of the CDR3 is 15 residues. CDR3 amino acids: CARSEGQGNNQPQHF. CDR3 DNA: TGTGCCAGAAGCGAAGGACAGGGGAACAATCAGCCCCAGCATTTT.

This clone was seen only a few times. The chain couples TRBV9 to TRBJ2-1; D gene unclear. This CDR3 has 15 amino acids. Trimming cost V 0 bases and J 5 bases, with 12 bases left between them. Per the germline V gene, CDR1 is SGDLS and CDR2 is YYNGEE. The DNA for the CDR3 is TGTGCCAGCAGCGTAGCTACTCAACTAAACAATGAGCAGTTCTTC. It is translated as CASSVATQLNNEQFF.

This clone was observed many times. V and J are TRBV29-1 and TRBJ1-1; D unclear. The CDR3 has 10 residues. From germline, CDR1 is SQVTM and CDR2 ANQGSEA. The CDR3 nucleotides are TGCACTACGAAGAACACTGAAGCTTTCTTT. Amino acid sequence: CTTKNTEAFF.

The chain recombines TRBV7-9 with TRBJ1-1; TRBD1 is a possible D gene (6 bases). The CDR3 is 13 residues long. Germline CDR1 and CDR2: SEHNR and FQNEAQ (reference sequence). The V end was cut by 5 bases, the J end by 1 base, with 8 bases between. The CDR3 protein is CASSQGGNTEAFF. The CDR3 DNA is TGTGCCAGCAGCCAAGGGGGGAACACTGAAGCTTTCTTT.

This chain joins TRBV7-2 and TRBJ1-2, with TRBD1 as a possible D gene (6 bases). The V gene lost 1 base and the J gene lost 4 bases, with 16 bases spanning the gap. There are 16 residues in the CDR3. Per germline, CDR1 SGHTA and CDR2 FQGNSA. The CDR3 sequence is CASSLGDKGRFYGYTF. CDR3 nucleotide sequence: TGTGCCAGCAGCTTAGGGGACAAGGGACGGTTCTATGGCTACACCTTC. Using reference TRBV7-2 and TRBJ1-2 for the parts outside the CDR3, the full variable domain is GAGVSQSPSNKVTEKGKDVELRCDPISGHTALYWYRQSLGQGLEFLIYFQGNSAPDKSGLPSDRFSAERTGGSVSTLTIQRTQQEDSAVYLCASSLGDKGRFYGYTFGSGTRLTVV.

This clone was counted a single time. Other DNA sequences of this sample code for an identical CDR3. J is TRBJ1-1 and V is TRBV7-9, with D unresolved. CDR1 is SEHNR and CDR2 is FQNEAQ in the germline V gene (reference sequence). The CDR3 contains 13 residues. V was pared by 11 bases and J by 6 bases, with 19 bases between. For the CDR3, the DNA is TGTGCCGGTCGAGGGTCAGAAGGCGCTGAAGCTTTCTTT. Translated, it gives CAGRGSEGAEAFF.

The rearrangement links TRBV5-8 to TRBJ1-1, with D maybe TRBD1 (6 bases). V was shortened by 7 bases and J by 0 bases, with 16 bases between the two germline ends. Germline CDR1 is SGHTS and CDR2 is YDEGEE. This CDR3 comprises 15 residues. The CDR3 loop is CASRLSGTLNTEAFF. Written as DNA, the CDR3 is TGTGCCAGCCGTCTCTCGGGGACACTGAACACTGAAGCTTTCTTT. Looking up the rest from reference TRBV5-8 and TRBJ1-1 gives the full variable domain: EAGVTQSPTHLIKTRGQQATLRCSPISGHTSVYWYQQALGLGLQFLLWYDEGEERNRGNFPPRFSGRQFPNYSSELNVNALELEDSALYLCASRLSGTLNTEAFFGQGTRLTVV.

This sequence joins TRBV2 and TRBJ2-3; the match to TRBD2 covers 9 bases. The CDR3 is 15 amino acids. The V gene end was trimmed by 6 bases and the J gene end by 0 bases; junction bases not matched to a gene: 4. CDR1 and CDR2 (germline): SNHLY, FYNNEI. For the CDR3, the DNA is TGTGCCAGCAGAGGACTAGCGAGTAGCACAGATACGCAGTATTTT. Protein sequence: CASRGLASSTDTQYF.

The genes are TRBV28 and TRBJ1-2; maybe TRBD1 (5 bases). The V end lost 6 bases, the J end lost 5 bases, and 10 bases lay between the germline ends. Germline lookup yields CDR1 MDHEN and CDR2 SYDVKM. The CDR3 is made up of 12 amino acids. In nucleotides, the CDR3 is TGTGCCAGCAGCCAAGACAGTTATGGCTACACCTTC. Its protein product is CASSQDSYGYTF.

V and J are TRBV6-4 and TRBJ1-6, with D unclear. V was cut by 3 bases and J by 7 bases, with 7 bases left in between. The germline CDR1 and CDR2 sequences are MRHNA and SNTAGT. The CDR3 loop spans 13 amino acids. The CDR3: CASSESRNSPLHF. The CDR3 DNA is TGTGCCAGCAGTGAATCGAGGAATTCACCCCTCCACTTT.

The rearrangement joins TRBV7-9 to TRBJ1-3; 9 nucleotides line up with TRBD1. CDR1 and CDR2 from the germline V gene are SEHNR and FQNEAQ (reference sequence). CDR3 size: 15 residues. Germline trimming cut 6 bases from V and 8 bases from J; bases unmatched to any gene: 11. Written as DNA, the CDR3 is TGTGCCAGCAGTCAAATTGGGACAGGGAGTGACACCATATATTTT. Translation: CASSQIGTGSDTIYF.

The V gene is TRBV4-2, the J gene TRBJ1-2; D perhaps matches TRBD1 (6 bases). Germline values: CDR1 LGHNA, CDR2 YNFKEQ. The CDR3 spans 15 residues. The V gene lost 0 bases and the J gene lost 4 bases, with 12 bases spanning the gap. The CDR3 is CASSQEITGTYGYTF. The CDR3 nucleotides are TGTGCCAGCAGCCAAGAAATCACAGGGACCTATGGCTACACCTTC.

The V and J genes are TRBV11-1 and TRBJ1-4; 7 bases are shared with TRBD1. The trim removed 5 bases at V and 2 bases at J, leaving 5 bases unmatched. Per germline, CDR1 SGHAT and CDR2 FQDESV (reference sequence). The CDR3 has 15 amino acids. The CDR3 spells CASSRTGATNEKLFF. CDR3 DNA: TGTGCCAGCAGCCGAACAGGGGCGACTAATGAAAAACTGTTTTTT.

This clone was detected a few times. The rearrangement uses TRBV2 and TRBJ1-1, with 7 bases lining up with TRBD1. This CDR3 comprises 10 residues. V gave up 8 bases and J gave up 8 bases; unmatched junction bases: 2. Germline CDR1 SNHLY, CDR2 FYNNEI. The CDR3 region is CASQDREAFF. The DNA of the CDR3 is TGTGCCAGCCAGGACAGGGAAGCTTTCTTT.

This clone has only a few counts. The DNA for the CDR3 is TGTGCCAGCACGAGGAACCCAGGGTGGCGGAATGAAAAACTGTTTTTT. It yields the protein CASTRNPGWRNEKLFF. V gene TRBV7-9 combines with J gene TRBJ1-4, with D tentatively TRBD1 (5 bases). Trimming took 7 bases from V and 5 from J, leaving 20 bases between them. The CDR3 extends over 16 amino acids. Germline-derived CDR1 and CDR2 are SEHNR and FQNEAQ (reference sequence).

The chain joins TRBV6-4 to TRBJ2-1, with TRBD1 identical over 8 bases. The junction had 7 bases not matched to a gene; V was cut back by 6 bases and J by 6 bases. The CDR3 runs 14 residues. Per germline, CDR1 MRHNA and CDR2 SNTAGT. This CDR3 reads CASSPRGLLNEQFF. Written as DNA, the CDR3 is TGTGCCAGCAGCCCCAGGGGGCTCCTCAATGAGCAGTTCTTC.